A single T cell receptor beta chain is shown here with its context. The antigen is unknown. This entry belongs to a study of CD8 T cells in Susac syndrome. Per germline, CDR1 MNHEY and CDR2 SVGEGT. The CDR3 has 15 residues. V was clipped by 8 bases and J by 0 bases, with 11 bases between them. Reverse transcription of about 0.5 to 1 ug RNA was carried out with random hexamers. TCRdb recomputed calls from the immunoSEQ multiplex PCR reads with MiXCR, one row per CDR3 protein. The sample shows tens of thousands of distinct CDR3 sequences, approximately 94% of them seen only once. General study points: The study found that Susac CD8+ clonal expansion peaked in TEMRA cells and active patients.

V and J are TRBV6-2 or TRBV6-3 and TRBJ2-6; possibly TRBD1 for D (5 bases). The TCR sequence derives from a human donor with Susac syndrome. What was sequenced was CD8+ T cells from PBMCs. CDR3 in DNA: TGTGCCAGCGGTACAGGAGACTCTGGGGCCAACGTCCTGACTTTC. Translating gives CASGTGDSGANVLTF.